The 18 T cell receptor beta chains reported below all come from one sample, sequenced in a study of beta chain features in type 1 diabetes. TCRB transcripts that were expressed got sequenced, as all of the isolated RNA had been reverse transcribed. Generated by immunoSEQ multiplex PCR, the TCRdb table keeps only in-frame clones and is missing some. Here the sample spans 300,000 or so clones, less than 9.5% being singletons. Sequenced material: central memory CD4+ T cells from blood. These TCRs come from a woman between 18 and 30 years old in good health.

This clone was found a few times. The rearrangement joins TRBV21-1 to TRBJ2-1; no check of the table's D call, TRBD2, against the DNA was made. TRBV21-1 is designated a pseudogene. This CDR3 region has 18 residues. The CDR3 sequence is CASTLGLAGAVSYNEQFF. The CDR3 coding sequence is TGTGCCAGCACCCTTGGACTAGCGGGAGCCGTCTCCTACAATGAGCAGTTCTTC.

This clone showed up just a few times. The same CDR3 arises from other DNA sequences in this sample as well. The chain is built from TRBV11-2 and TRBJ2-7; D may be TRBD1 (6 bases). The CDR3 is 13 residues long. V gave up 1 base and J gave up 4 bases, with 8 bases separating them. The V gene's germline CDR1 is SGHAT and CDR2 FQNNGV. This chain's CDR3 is CASSLVRGYEQYF. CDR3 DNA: TGTGCCAGCAGCTTAGTCAGGGGATACGAGCAGTACTTC.

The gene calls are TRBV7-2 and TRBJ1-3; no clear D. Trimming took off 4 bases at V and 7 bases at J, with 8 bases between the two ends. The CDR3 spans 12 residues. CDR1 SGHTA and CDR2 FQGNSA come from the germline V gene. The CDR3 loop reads CASSSLANTIYF. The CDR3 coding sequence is TGTGCCAGCAGCTCCTTGGCGAACACCATATATTTT.

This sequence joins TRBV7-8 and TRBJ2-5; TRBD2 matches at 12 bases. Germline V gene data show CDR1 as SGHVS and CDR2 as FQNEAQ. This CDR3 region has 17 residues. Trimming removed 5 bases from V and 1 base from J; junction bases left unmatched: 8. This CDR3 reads CASSDLPTSGSQETQYF. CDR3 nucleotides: TGTGCCAGCAGCGATCTCCCGACTAGCGGGAGCCAAGAGACCCAGTACTTC.

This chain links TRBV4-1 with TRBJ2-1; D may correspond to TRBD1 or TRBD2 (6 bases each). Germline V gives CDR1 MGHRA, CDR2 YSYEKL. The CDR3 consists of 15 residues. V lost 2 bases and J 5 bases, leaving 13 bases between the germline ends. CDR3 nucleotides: TGCGCCAGCAGCCAACAACCGGGGGACAACAATGAGCAGTTCTTC. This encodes CASSQQPGDNNEQFF.

The CDR3: CASSLRGGAYEQYF. In nucleotides, the CDR3 is TGTGCCAGCAGCTTAAGAGGGGGGGCCTACGAGCAGTACTTC. This chain links TRBV5-4 with TRBJ2-7; tentative D call: TRBD2 (7 bases). V was trimmed by 2 bases and J by 2 bases, leaving 11 bases between them. The germline V gene has CDR1 SGHNT and CDR2 YYREEE (reference sequence). The CDR3 runs to 14 residues.

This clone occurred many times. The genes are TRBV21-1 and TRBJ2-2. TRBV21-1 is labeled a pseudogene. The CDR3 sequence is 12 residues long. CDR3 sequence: CASSKGPGELFF. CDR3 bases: TGTGCCAGCAGCAAAGGCCCCGGGGAGCTGTTTTTT.

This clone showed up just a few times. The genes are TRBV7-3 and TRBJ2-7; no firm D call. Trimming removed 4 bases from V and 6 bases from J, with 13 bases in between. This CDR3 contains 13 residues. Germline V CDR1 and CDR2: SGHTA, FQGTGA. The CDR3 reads CASSSGPSSEQYF. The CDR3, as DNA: TGTGCCAGCAGCTCCGGGCCCAGCTCCGAGCAGTACTTC.

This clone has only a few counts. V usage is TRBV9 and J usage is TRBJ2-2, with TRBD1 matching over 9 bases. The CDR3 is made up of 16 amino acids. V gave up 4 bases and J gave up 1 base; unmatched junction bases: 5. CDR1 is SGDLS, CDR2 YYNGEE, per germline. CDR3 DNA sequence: TGTGCCAGCAGCCCACAGGGGGCCTTGAACACCGGGGAGCTGTTTTTT. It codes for CASSPQGALNTGELFF.

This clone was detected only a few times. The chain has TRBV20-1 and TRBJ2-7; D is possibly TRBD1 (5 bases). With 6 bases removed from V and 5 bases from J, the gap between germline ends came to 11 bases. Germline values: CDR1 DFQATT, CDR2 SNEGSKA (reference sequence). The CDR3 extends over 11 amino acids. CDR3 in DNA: TGCAGTGCCGAACAGGTAGACGAGCAGTACTTC. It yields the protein CSAEQVDEQYF.

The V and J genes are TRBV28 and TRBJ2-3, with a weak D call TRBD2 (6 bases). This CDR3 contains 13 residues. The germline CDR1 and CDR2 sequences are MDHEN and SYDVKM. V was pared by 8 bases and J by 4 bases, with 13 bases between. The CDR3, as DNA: TGTGCCAGCCTTACTAGCACCGCAGATACGCAGTATTTT. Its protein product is CASLTSTADTQYF.

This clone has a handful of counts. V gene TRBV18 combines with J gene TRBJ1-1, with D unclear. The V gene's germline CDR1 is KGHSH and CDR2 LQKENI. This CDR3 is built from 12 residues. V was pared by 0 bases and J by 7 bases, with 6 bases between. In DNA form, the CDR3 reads TGTGCCAGCTCACCACCGGTTGTTGAAGCTTTCTTT. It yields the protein CASSPPVVEAFF.

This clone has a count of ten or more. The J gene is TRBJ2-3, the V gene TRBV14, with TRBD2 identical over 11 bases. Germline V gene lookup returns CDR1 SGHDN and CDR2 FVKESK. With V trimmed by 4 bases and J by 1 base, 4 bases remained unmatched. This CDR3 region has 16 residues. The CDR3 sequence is CASSPQLAGGTDTQYF. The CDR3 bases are TGTGCCAGCAGCCCTCAACTAGCGGGAGGCACAGATACGCAGTATTTT.

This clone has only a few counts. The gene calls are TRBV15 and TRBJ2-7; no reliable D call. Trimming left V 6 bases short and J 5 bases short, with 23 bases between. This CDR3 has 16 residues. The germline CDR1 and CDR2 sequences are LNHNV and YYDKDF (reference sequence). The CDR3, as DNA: TGTGCCACCAGTCCGAGCTATCCGGCAGGAAAGGACGAGCAGTACTTC. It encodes CATSPSYPAGKDEQYF.

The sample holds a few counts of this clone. Written as DNA, the CDR3 is TGTGCCAGCAGTCGGGGACTAGCAAACTACGAGCAGTACTTC. Its protein is CASSRGLANYEQYF. J is TRBJ2-7 and V is TRBV6-5, with 9 bases lining up with TRBD2. This CDR3 is 14 amino acids long. V was pared by 5 bases and J by 3 bases, with 5 bases of the junction left unmatched. Germline V gives CDR1 MNHEY, CDR2 SVGAGI.

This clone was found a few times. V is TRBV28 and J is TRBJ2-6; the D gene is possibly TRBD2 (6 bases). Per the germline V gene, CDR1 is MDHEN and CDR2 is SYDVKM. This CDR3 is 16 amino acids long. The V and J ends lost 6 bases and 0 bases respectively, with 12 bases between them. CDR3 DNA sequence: TGTGCCAGCAGGAGGAGGGTGAGCTCTGGGGCCAACGTCCTGACTTTC. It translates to CASRRRVSSGANVLTF.

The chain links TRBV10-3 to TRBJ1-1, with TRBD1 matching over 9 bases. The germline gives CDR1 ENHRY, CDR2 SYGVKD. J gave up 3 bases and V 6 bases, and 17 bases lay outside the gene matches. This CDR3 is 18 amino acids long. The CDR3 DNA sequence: TGTGCCATCAGGACCGTCGGGACAGGGAAAACCCCGGACACTGAAGCTTTCTTT. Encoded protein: CAIRTVGTGKTPDTEAFF.

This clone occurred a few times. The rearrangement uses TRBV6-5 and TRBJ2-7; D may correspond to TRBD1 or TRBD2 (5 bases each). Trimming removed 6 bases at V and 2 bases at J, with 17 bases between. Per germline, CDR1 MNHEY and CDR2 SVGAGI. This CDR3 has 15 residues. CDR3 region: CASRRSGDQTYEQYF. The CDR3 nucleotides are TGTGCCAGCAGGAGGTCCGGGGACCAGACCTACGAGCAGTACTTC.